This T cell receptor (beta chain) is drawn from a study of blood T cell repertoires in COVID-19. This clone was observed once. Data came from immunoSEQ multiplex PCR; TCRdb stores just in-frame clones and leaves some out. The sample records roughly 99,000 clones, 90% to 95% being singletons. Germline V CDR1 and CDR2: MNHEY, SVGEGT. The V segment lost 2 bases and the J segment 5 bases; nucleotides outside the gene matches: 9. The CDR3 is 16 residues long. The sequenced sample was peripheral blood. The TCR comes from a woman in her twenties or thirties with acute or convalescent COVID-19. The J gene is TRBJ2-5, the V gene TRBV6-2 or TRBV6-3; 9 nucleotides align to TRBD1. The CDR3 nucleotides are TGTGCCAGCAGTTACCCCACAGGGGGCGCGGGGGAGACCCAGTACTTC. Translated: CASSYPTGGAGETQYF.